The T cell receptor beta chain under discussion was sequenced for a study of PD-1 blockade in classical Hodgkin lymphoma. TCRdb's table, derived via immunoSEQ multiplex PCR, lists solely in-frame clones and lacks some. This table has roughly 50,000 clones, 90% appearing once. From germline, CDR1 is GTSNPN and CDR2 SVGIG (reference sequence). Between the trimmed V and J ends, which lost 5 bases and 5 bases, there was a span of 18 bases. CDR3 length: 14 residues. Time point specified: cycle 4 day 1 (C4D1), after less than 7 weeks of nivolumab. Each patient relapsed following autologous stem cell transplantation, and prior brentuximab vedotin exposure differed.

This clonotype originated in a human donor with classical Hodgkin lymphoma. The chain carries TRBV30 and TRBJ2-5; D tentatively reads TRBD1 or TRBD2 (5 bases each). Sequencing was performed on peripheral blood mononuclear cells (PBMCs), taken before the fourth cycle of nivolumab. The CDR3 loop is CAWGGSVSGETQYF. CDR3 bases: TGTGCCTGGGGGGGAAGTGTGAGTGGGGAGACCCAGTACTTC.